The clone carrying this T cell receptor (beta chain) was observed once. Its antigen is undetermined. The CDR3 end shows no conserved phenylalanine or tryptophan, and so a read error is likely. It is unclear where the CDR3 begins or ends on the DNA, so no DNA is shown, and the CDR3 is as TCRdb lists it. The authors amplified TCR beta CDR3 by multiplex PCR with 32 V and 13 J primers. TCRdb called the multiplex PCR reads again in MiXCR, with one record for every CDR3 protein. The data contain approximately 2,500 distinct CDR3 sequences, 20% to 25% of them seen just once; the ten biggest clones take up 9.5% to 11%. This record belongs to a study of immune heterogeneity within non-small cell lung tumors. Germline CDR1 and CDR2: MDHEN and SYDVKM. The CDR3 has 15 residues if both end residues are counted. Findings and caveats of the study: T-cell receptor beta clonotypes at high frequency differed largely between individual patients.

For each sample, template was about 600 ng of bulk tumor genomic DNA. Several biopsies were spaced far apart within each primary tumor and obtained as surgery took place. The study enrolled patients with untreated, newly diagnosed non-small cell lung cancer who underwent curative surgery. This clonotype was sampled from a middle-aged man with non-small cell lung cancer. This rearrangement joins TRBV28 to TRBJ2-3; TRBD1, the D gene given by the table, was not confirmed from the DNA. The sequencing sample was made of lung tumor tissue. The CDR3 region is CASSPLTGHEQYFGP.